These 24 T cell receptor beta chains were all obtained from the same sample, sequenced in a study of blood T cells in healthy people across ages. Primed by a sample-barcoded 5' primer and a J-beta primer mix, a second PCR proceeded for roughly 7 to 12 cycles. Each CDR3 protein gets one entry after TCRdb re-called the 5' RACE reads with MiXCR. The table includes roughly 720,000 distinct CDR3 sequences, 40% to 65% detected once. Sequencing was performed on blood. The receptors shown here come from an elderly man in good health.

The table lists this clonotype with many counts. V gene TRBV9 combines with J gene TRBJ2-6; D unclear. V lost 0 bases and J 2 bases, leaving 6 bases between the germline ends. The CDR3 consists of 15 residues. CDR1 SGDLS and CDR2 YYNGEE come from the germline V gene. CDR3 coding DNA: TGTGCCAGCAGCGTAGAAACGCCTGGGGCCAACGTCCTGACTTTC. Encoded protein: CASSVETPGANVLTF.

The chain carries TRBV7-2 and TRBJ1-1, with D uncertain. V shed 5 bases and J shed 6 bases, with 16 bases lying between them. Germline CDR1 SGHTA, CDR2 FQGNSA. This CDR3 region has 14 residues. The CDR3 loop is CASSGPPTASEAFF. Written as DNA, the CDR3 is TGTGCCAGCAGCGGACCCCCTACAGCGTCTGAAGCTTTCTTT.

The chain links TRBV6-2 or TRBV6-3 to TRBJ2-3; 12 positions match TRBD2. The germline gives CDR1 MNHEY, CDR2 SVGEGT. V trimming: 8 bases; J trimming: 0 bases; junction bases outside the gene matches: 15. The CDR3 has 19 residues. The DNA for the CDR3 is TGTGCCAGCGGCGGGACTAGCGGGTTTATCTCACCTAGCACAGATACGCAGTATTTT. It encodes CASGGTSGFISPSTDTQYF.

As DNA, the CDR3 is TGCGCCTGGCCTGGCGGAGGGGAGGGGTTGAGCTCCTACAATGAGCAGTTCTTC. This sequence encodes CAWPGGGEGLSSYNEQFF. This chain links TRBV20-1 with TRBJ2-1, with 7 positions matching TRBD2. This CDR3 comprises 18 residues. CDR1 is DFQATT, CDR2 SNEGSKA, per germline (reference sequence).

The rearrangement links TRBV20-1 to TRBJ2-4; 9 bases are shared with TRBD2. The V gene's germline CDR1 is DFQATT and CDR2 SNEGSKA (reference sequence). The length of the CDR3 is 12 residues. V shed 1 base and J 10 bases; nucleotides not matched to a gene: 2. The CDR3: CSARALAGIQYF. The CDR3 nucleotides read TGCAGTGCTAGAGCTCTAGCGGGAATTCAGTACTTC.

This sequence joins TRBV20-1 and TRBJ1-2, with TRBD1 matching over 10 bases. V was clipped by 0 bases and J by 4 bases; unmatched bases: 5. This CDR3 has 15 residues. Germline-derived CDR1 and CDR2 are DFQATT and SNEGSKA (reference sequence). CDR3 bases: TGCAGTGCTAGAGATGGGGACAGGGGCGGCTATGGCTACACCTTC. Translation gives CSARDGDRGGYGYTF.

The rearrangement links TRBV20-1 to TRBJ2-1; TRBD2 agrees at 10 bases. This CDR3 comprises 13 residues. Germline CDR1 reads DFQATT; CDR2 reads SNEGSKA (reference sequence). The CDR3 DNA reads TGCAGGGCCTCGGGACTAGCGCGGGATGAGCAGTTCTTC. This translates into CRASGLARDEQFF.

This clonotype was seen only a few times. The chain carries TRBV4-2 and TRBJ2-6; 9 bases are shared with TRBD1. The CDR3 runs 21 residues. The V gene's germline CDR1 is LGHNA and CDR2 YNFKEQ. Unmatched junction bases numbered 15, after V lost 3 bases and J lost 0 bases. Written as DNA, the CDR3 is TGTGCCAGCAGCCAGCGACCAATCCGGGACAGGGTTCTCTCTGGGGCCAACGTCCTGACTTTC. Translation: CASSQRPIRDRVLSGANVLTF.

The V and J genes are TRBV7-2 and TRBJ2-2, with D maybe TRBD2 (7 bases). V was clipped by 0 bases and J by 0 bases, with 17 bases between them. The CDR3 runs to 19 residues. CDR1 is SGHTA and CDR2 is FQGNSA in the germline V gene. The CDR3 sequence: CASSLARGRGGTNTGELFF. In DNA, the CDR3 is TGTGCCAGCAGCTTAGCGCGTGGAAGGGGGGGTACGAACACCGGGGAGCTGTTTTTT.

This clonotype was counted only a few times. V is TRBV29-1 and J is TRBJ1-1; 7 bases fit TRBD1. Germline assignment: CDR1 SQVTM and CDR2 ANQGSEA. V was clipped by 6 bases and J by 4 bases; unmatched bases: 5. The CDR3 consists of 12 residues. The CDR3 region is CSVTGASTEAFF. The CDR3 region has the DNA TGCAGCGTAACAGGGGCTTCCACTGAAGCTTTCTTT.

This chain links TRBV27 with TRBJ1-2; 8 bases agree with TRBD1. The V gene's germline CDR1 is MNHEY and CDR2 SMNVEV (reference sequence). This CDR3 has 15 residues. The junction had 11 bases not matched to a gene; V was cut back by 7 bases and J by 4 bases. CDR3 sequence: CASTTSATGVYGYTF. The CDR3 bases are TGTGCCAGCACCACTTCCGCGACAGGGGTCTATGGCTACACCTTC.

A single count supports this clonotype. The chain links TRBV12-3 or TRBV12-4 to TRBJ2-6; 8 bases line up with TRBD1. The CDR3 extends over 17 amino acids. J gave up 1 base and V 5 bases, and 7 bases lay outside the gene matches. CDR3 in amino acids: CASSLGQVASGANVLTF. For the CDR3, the DNA is TGTGCCAGCAGTCTGGGACAGGTGGCGTCTGGGGCCAACGTCCTGACTTTC.

The rearrangement joins TRBV11-3 to TRBJ2-1; tentative D call: TRBD2 (6 bases). From germline, CDR1 is SGHNT and CDR2 YENEEA. CDR3 length: 17 amino acids. V lost 5 bases and J 0 bases, leaving 17 bases between the germline ends. The DNA for the CDR3 is TGTGCCAGCAGCCCCTTCGGGGGTAACCCCTCCTACAATGAGCAGTTCTTC. As protein: CASSPFGGNPSYNEQFF.

The CDR3 loop reads CASRAQGGSNQPQHF. CDR3 DNA sequence: TGTGCCAGCAGGGCACAGGGGGGGAGCAATCAGCCCCAGCATTTT. The chain carries TRBV27 and TRBJ1-5; 8 bases map to TRBD1. With V trimmed by 6 bases and J by 1 base, 5 bases remained unmatched. The CDR3 extends over 15 amino acids. CDR1 MNHEY and CDR2 SMNVEV come from the germline V gene (reference sequence).

This clonotype was seen a handful of times. V and J are TRBV5-5 and TRBJ2-3; 11 bases fit TRBD2. The CDR3 extends over 15 amino acids. The junction had 13 bases not matched to a gene; V was cut back by 2 bases and J by 14 bases. The V gene's germline CDR1 is SGHKS and CDR2 YYEKEE (reference sequence). CDR3 amino acids: CASSLGTSGSGYAYF. The CDR3, as DNA: TGTGCCAGCAGCTTAGGAACTAGCGGGAGCGGATACGCGTATTTT.

This rearrangement joins TRBV2 to TRBJ1-2, with 7 bases fitting TRBD1. V trimming: 8 bases; J trimming: 6 bases; junction bases outside the gene matches: 9. The CDR3 runs 13 residues. The germline V gene has CDR1 SNHLY and CDR2 FYNNEI. CDR3 sequence reads: CASVNRGGNGYTF. The CDR3 DNA reads TGTGCCAGCGTTAACAGGGGTGGAAATGGCTACACCTTC.

The gene calls are TRBV29-1 and TRBJ2-1; 11 bases are shared with TRBD1. V gave up 7 bases and J gave up 1 base; unmatched junction bases: 6. The CDR3 spans 15 residues. Germline CDR1 reads SQVTM; CDR2 reads ANQGSEA. The CDR3 DNA follows: TGCAGCGGAAGGGACAGGGGGAGATCCTACAATGAGCAGTTCTTC. Translation gives CSGRDRGRSYNEQFF.

Notes on this clonotype: One end of the junction varies from germline; a read error may be responsible. This chain connects TRBV20-1 to TRBJ2-1; D uncertain. Germline assignment: CDR1 DFQATT and CDR2 SNEGSKA (reference sequence). This CDR3 spans 18 amino acids. The CDR3 here is CSARELFASTLSCNEQFF. CDR3 DNA: TGCAGTGCTAGAGAGCTCTTCGCGAGCACCCTCTCCTGCAATGAGCAGTTCTTC.

This clonotype was observed a few times. V usage is TRBV10-3 and J usage is TRBJ2-1; TRBD2 aligns across 14 bases. Losses at the gene ends were 7 bases for V and 9 bases for J; bases not matched to a gene: 2. Looked up from germline, CDR1 is ENHRY and CDR2 is SYGVKD. There are 13 residues in the CDR3. The CDR3 sequence is CAITGTSGSEQFF. For the CDR3, the DNA is TGTGCCATCACCGGGACTAGCGGGAGTGAGCAGTTCTTC.

This clonotype was seen at least ten times. The chain uses TRBV7-2 and TRBJ2-6; D remains unclear. The CDR3 is 16 amino acids. Trimming took 5 bases from V and 4 from J, leaving 15 bases between them. The germline CDR1 and CDR2 sequences are SGHTA and FQGNSA. CDR3 sequence reads: CASSPTPARGANVLTF. CDR3 nucleotide sequence: TGTGCCAGCAGCCCGACACCGGCGCGGGGGGCCAACGTCCTGACTTTC. The variable domain in full, completed from reference TRBV7-2 and TRBJ2-6, reads GAGVSQSPSNKVTEKGKDVELRCDPISGHTALYWYRQSLGQGLEFLIYFQGNSAPDKSGLPSDRFSAERTGGSVSTLTIQRTQQEDSAVYLCASSPTPARGANVLTFGAGSRLTVL.

The CDR3: CASSSGGGPYEQYF. The DNA for the CDR3 is TGTGCCAGCAGTTCAGGGGGAGGGCCCTACGAGCAGTACTTC. V and J are TRBV12-3 or TRBV12-4 and TRBJ2-4, with D perhaps TRBD1 or TRBD2 (7 bases each). The assigned J gene may be wrong: the sequence end matches TRBJ2-7 better. The CDR3 is made up of 14 amino acids.

This clonotype was recorded a few times. The chain employs TRBV20-1 and TRBJ2-1; D remains ambiguous. Trimming cost V 1 base and J 8 bases, with 9 bases left between them. The CDR3 has 12 amino acids. CDR1 is DFQATT and CDR2 is SNEGSKA in the germline V gene (reference sequence). The CDR3 coding sequence is TGCAGTGCTAGAGGTGACACCTATGAGCAGTTCTTC. Its translation: CSARGDTYEQFF.

This clonotype occurred a few times. This chain joins TRBV27 and TRBJ1-6; a weak D match, TRBD1 (5 bases). CDR1 and CDR2 (germline): MNHEY, SMNVEV (reference sequence). CDR3 length equals 14 residues. Trimming took 2 bases from V and 6 from J, leaving 8 bases between them. CDR3 DNA: TGTGCCAGCAGTTTACCAGGGCGTAATTCACCCCTCCACTTT. It yields the protein CASSLPGRNSPLHF.

This clonotype was detected a few times. The rearrangement links TRBV29-1 to TRBJ2-3; D unclear. Trimming removed 1 base at V and 8 bases at J, with 4 bases between. This CDR3 region has 10 residues. Germline loops: CDR1 SQVTM, CDR2 ANQGSEA. The CDR3 nucleotides are TGCAGCGTTGAAGTCGGTACGCAGTATTTT. Translation gives CSVEVGTQYF.